This T cell receptor beta chain was found in a study of shared clonotypes between healthy human individuals. As for this clone: Its antigen is unidentified.

Trimming removed 7 bases from V and 1 base from J; junction bases left unmatched: 9. CDR1 is SGHVS and CDR2 is FQNEAQ in the germline V gene. This CDR3 has 17 amino acids. In the original processing: There were no quality scores in the junction-only immunoSEQ sequences, so filtering differed. TCRdb keeps only in-frame clones here, not all; method: immunoSEQ multiplex PCR. V, J and clone size are those of that table, while D and trimming were read from the DNA. The sample contains around 600,000 clones, approximately 95% of which appear only once. General study results and limits: Relative to memory subsets, naive subsets generally showed larger estimated richness. Only blood samples were collected, and tissue repertoires likely differ.

Selected positively for CCR7 and CD45RO-negative, naive CD8 cells excluded terminally differentiated effector memory CD45RA+ cells. The sequencing input was naive CD8+ T cells sorted from blood. This clonotype was obtained from a woman aged 25 to 39 in good health. The J gene is TRBJ1-5, the V gene TRBV7-8, with 11 bases fitting TRBD1. CDR3 bases: TGTGCCAGCATCCAGGACAGGGGGCAGGGAAGCAATCAGCCCCAGCATTTT. This gives the protein CASIQDRGQGSNQPQHF.